This TCR beta chain was sequenced during a study of CXCR3-negative and CXCR3-positive naive CD8 T cells. Study findings and constraints: Naive CXCR3-negative and CXCR3-positive cells had similar TRBV-TRBJ usage; memory differed. Diversity ran similarly high across both naive subsets but far lower in memory CD8+ cells. Naive CXCR3-positive cells had TRB CDR3s more hydrophobic than those of CXCR3-negative naive cells. TRB CDR3 properties were used to infer TCR strength, and surface CD5 was comparable between naive subsets.

Turning to this clonotype: Its antigen remains unidentified.

Germline V gene lookup returns CDR1 WNHNN and CDR2 SYGVQD (reference sequence). The CDR3 covers 13 residues. The naive CD8+ gate required CD45RO-CCR7+CD27+CD95- phenotype. The TRB libraries of cDNA were built by UMI-labeled 5' RACE. TCRdb re-called the 5' RACE reads and gives one entry per CDR3 protein, without DNA. The data show roughly 65,000 distinct CDR3 sequences, and the top ten clones hold about 0.71%. This chain joins TRBV10-1 and TRBJ2-5. This sequence originates from a human donor in good health. Some clones in this sample may be carry-over from other donors' samples. The sample was naive CXCR3+ CD8+ T cells from blood. The subset here: CD45RO-CCR7+CD27+CD95- naive CD8+ T cells expressing CXCR3 (TNR3+). CDR3 residues: CASSAIDQETQYF.